Listed here are 28 T cell receptor beta chains from one sample, sequenced in a study of Graves' ophthalmopathy and Graves' hyperthyroidism. The authors amplified TCR beta CDR3 regions from RNA transcripts. HTBI primers served in a first-round RT-PCR, which a second-round multiplex PCR followed. Each CDR3 protein gets one entry after TCRdb re-called the multiplex PCR reads with MiXCR. The table shows about 600,000 distinct CDR3 sequences, with less than 45% occurring only once. The specimen was peripheral blood or thyroid tissue (not recorded which). The receptors shown here come from an adult man with Graves' hyperthyroidism.

The sample holds many counts of this clonotype. The chain combines TRBV20-1 with TRBJ1-2; 8 nucleotides line up with TRBD1. This CDR3 is 13 amino acids long. In germline, CDR1 is DFQATT, CDR2 SNEGSKA (reference sequence). V lost 5 bases to trimming and J lost 5 bases; unmatched junction nucleotides: 7. CDR3 amino acids: CSAEQGDGYGYTF. Written as DNA, the CDR3 is TGCAGTGCTGAACAGGGGGATGGGTATGGCTACACCTTC.

This clonotype has a count of ten or more. This rearrangement joins TRBV20-1 to TRBJ2-7; D not resolved. The V gene lost 0 bases and the J gene lost 6 bases, with 9 bases spanning the gap. The CDR3 has 12 residues. Germline CDR1 is DFQATT and CDR2 is SNEGSKA (reference sequence). The CDR3 DNA is TGCAGTGCTAGAGAGCCCTCCAGCGAGCAGTACTTC. Protein sequence: CSAREPSSEQYF.

In this sample, this clonotype turned up a few times. CDR3 DNA sequence: TGTGCCAGCAGCTCGACTGATAATGAAAAACTGTTTTTT. Protein sequence: CASSSTDNEKLFF. This sequence joins TRBV7-9 and TRBJ1-4; no reliable D call. The CDR3 contains 13 residues. The ends were cut back, 4 bases at V and 4 bases at J, with 7 bases in the middle. CDR1 and CDR2 from the germline V gene are SEHNR and FQNEAQ (reference sequence).

This clonotype was counted ten times or more. V is TRBV12-3 or TRBV12-4 and J is TRBJ2-7, with D unclear. The CDR3 runs to 15 residues. The germline V and J ends were trimmed by 5 bases and 4 bases, with 18 bases remaining between them. DNA of the CDR3: TGTGCCAGCAGTCCCTTAGCTGGCGCCGTTTACGAGCAGTACTTC. Translation: CASSPLAGAVYEQYF.

This clonotype appeared a few times. As DNA, the CDR3 is TGTGCCAGCAGTTTACCCCTTTTCTCTAACTATGGCTACACCTTC. This sequence encodes CASSLPLFSNYGYTF. The chain combines TRBV28 with TRBJ1-2; unclear D gene. CDR1 and CDR2 from the germline V gene are MDHEN and SYDVKM. The V end was cut by 2 bases, the J end by 0 bases, with 10 bases between. The length of the CDR3 is 15 residues.

This clonotype came up many times. DNA for the CDR3: TGTGCCAGTAGTAGACTAGCGGGAGGACTCTCTGGGGCCAACGTCCTGACTTTC. Translated, it gives CASSRLAGGLSGANVLTF. This sequence joins TRBV19 and TRBJ2-6; 13 positions match TRBD2. With 4 bases clipped from V and 0 bases from J, the junction kept 3 bases outside the gene matches. The CDR3 length is 18 residues. The V gene's germline CDR1 is LNHDA and CDR2 SQIVND (reference sequence).

This clonotype was found many times. This chain links TRBV9 with TRBJ2-7; 10 bases are shared with TRBD1. Looked up from germline, CDR1 is SGDLS and CDR2 is YYNGEE. V was clipped by 3 bases and J by 6 bases; unmatched bases: 6. CDR3 length: 14 amino acids. This chain's CDR3 is CASSAEGQGREQYF. For the CDR3, the DNA is TGTGCCAGCAGCGCTGAGGGACAGGGGCGCGAGCAGTACTTC.

The chain links TRBV7-2 to TRBJ1-5; 8 nucleotides line up with TRBD1. The CDR3 has 14 residues. V lost 5 bases and J lost 11; bases outside the gene matches: 11. Germline loops: CDR1 SGHTA, CDR2 FQGNSA. The CDR3 region has the DNA TGTGCCAGCAGCGCCGGACAGGGACAAGAGACCCAGCATTTT. It yields the protein CASSAGQGQETQHF.

This clonotype was detected only a few times. CDR3 nucleotides: TGTGCCAGCAGTTTGGCGACAGGAGCAGTCTCTGGGGCCAACGTCCTGACTTTC. Its translation: CASSLATGAVSGANVLTF. V and J are TRBV12-3 or TRBV12-4 and TRBJ2-6; D might be TRBD1 (6 bases). Trimming removed 3 bases at V and 0 bases at J, with 15 bases between. The CDR3 is made up of 18 amino acids.

This clonotype was counted once. The CDR3 DNA follows: TGTGCCAGCAGCGAAGGGGCTAGCAGGTTGGACTACGAGCAGTACTTC. The encoded protein is CASSEGASRLDYEQYF. This chain joins TRBV9 and TRBJ2-7; D is possibly TRBD1 or TRBD2 (5 bases each). The CDR3 extends over 16 amino acids. Per germline, CDR1 SGDLS and CDR2 YYNGEE. V lost 3 bases and J lost 3, with 19 bases in between.

This clonotype was detected ten times or more. The J gene is TRBJ1-6, the V gene TRBV12-3 or TRBV12-4; TRBD1 is a possible D gene (5 bases). The CDR3 extends over 14 amino acids. The ends were cut back, 2 bases at V and 7 bases at J, with 9 bases in the middle. CDR3 sequence: CASSLLDKNSPLHF. The CDR3 DNA sequence: TGTGCCAGCAGTTTACTGGACAAGAATTCACCCCTCCACTTT.

The chain couples TRBV29-1 to TRBJ2-7; 10 bases are shared with TRBD1. The CDR3 length is 15 residues. The germline V gene has CDR1 SQVTM and CDR2 ANQGSEA. Trimming removed 3 bases from V and 3 bases from J; junction bases left unmatched: 8. CDR3 loop: CSVDRLDRGDYEQYF. CDR3 bases: TGCAGCGTTGATAGGCTGGACAGGGGGGACTACGAGCAGTACTTC.

The gene calls are TRBV7-2 and TRBJ2-7; 9 nucleotides line up with TRBD2. V was clipped by 1 base and J by 7 bases; unmatched bases: 11. The CDR3 sequence is 16 residues long. Germline-derived CDR1 and CDR2 are SGHTA and FQGNSA. This CDR3 reads CASSLVEAGGIYEQYF. The CDR3 nucleotides are TGTGCCAGCAGCTTAGTCGAAGCGGGGGGTATCTATGAGCAGTACTTC. The whole variable domain, remainder taken from reference TRBV7-2 and TRBJ2-7, is GAGVSQSPSNKVTEKGKDVELRCDPISGHTALYWYRQSLGQGLEFLIYFQGNSAPDKSGLPSDRFSAERTGGSVSTLTIQRTQQEDSAVYLCASSLVEAGGIYEQYFGPGTRLTVT.

This clonotype was found many times. The chain carries TRBV20-1 and TRBJ1-1; a possible D gene is TRBD1 (5 bases). The CDR3 totals 14 residues. CDR1 and CDR2 (germline): DFQATT, SNEGSKA (reference sequence). V was cut by 6 bases and J by 1 base, with 15 bases left in between. DNA for the CDR3: TGCAGTGCCGACGGCGGACACCAGAACACTGAAGCTTTCTTT. It is translated as CSADGGHQNTEAFF.

The chain has TRBV19 and TRBJ2-7; D unresolved. This CDR3 spans 14 amino acids. CDR1 and CDR2 from the germline V gene are LNHDA and SQIVND (reference sequence). Trimming took off 1 base at V and 2 bases at J, with 9 bases between the two ends. The CDR3 DNA is TGTGCCAGTAGTATAGTTCCACAGACCTACGAGCAGTACTTC. Protein: CASSIVPQTYEQYF.

Comments on this clonotype: One junction end disagrees with the germline gene, perhaps due to a read error. V is TRBV7-2 and J is TRBJ2-2, with D possibly called TRBD1 or TRBD2 (5 bases each). CDR3 length equals 15 residues. Germline-derived CDR1 and CDR2 are SGHTA and FQGNSA. The CDR3 nucleotides read TGTGCCAGCAGCGAACAGCTCAAGGGGAGCTACGAGCTGCTTTTT. This codes for CASSEQLKGSYELLF.

The gene calls are TRBV7-9 and TRBJ2-7, with TRBD1 identical over 9 bases. CDR3 length: 14 amino acids. Germline trimming cut 11 bases from V and 5 bases from J; bases unmatched to any gene: 13. Germline CDR1 is SEHNR and CDR2 is FQNEAQ (reference sequence). As DNA, the CDR3 is TGTGCCTGGAGTGTACGGGGGACAGGGCACGAGCAGTACTTC. Its translation is CAWSVRGTGHEQYF.

The CDR3 is CASHRGRAEAFF. DNA for the CDR3: TGTGCCTCACACCGGGGTCGAGCTGAAGCTTTCTTT. The genes are TRBV12-3 or TRBV12-4 and TRBJ1-1; D is uncertain. V was cut by 11 bases and J by 6 bases, with 16 bases left in between. This CDR3 comprises 12 residues.

This clonotype was seen at least ten times. The chain employs TRBV5-4 and TRBJ2-2; TRBD1 is a possible D gene (6 bases). CDR1 is SGHNT, CDR2 YYREEE, per germline (reference sequence). The CDR3 totals 14 residues. Between the trimmed V and J ends, which lost 4 bases and 2 bases, there was a span of 9 bases. In DNA, the CDR3 is TGTGCCAGCAGCGCCGGGACAAACACCGGGGAGCTGTTTTTT. It specifies CASSAGTNTGELFF.

The chain carries TRBV9 and TRBJ1-3; TRBD1 is a possible D gene (5 bases). Germline loops: CDR1 SGDLS, CDR2 YYNGEE. V lost 0 bases, J lost 10 bases, and 14 bases lay in between. This CDR3 region has 14 residues. The CDR3 nucleotides read TGTGCCAGCAGCGTAGTGGCTAGCGGGGGGACCATATATTTT. It translates to CASSVVASGGTIYF.

Remarks on this clonotype: The CDR3 does not end in the conserved phenylalanine or tryptophan, so this is likely a read error. This chain links TRBV25-1 with TRBJ1-6; TRBD1 matches 7 bases. The CDR3 runs 15 residues. From germline, CDR1 is MGHDK and CDR2 SYGVNS. The CDR3 nucleotides read TGTGCCAGCAGTGAATCTGGGACAGCAAATTCATCCCTCCACCTT. It encodes CASSESGTANSSLHL.

Remarks on this clonotype: A single base separates this from a much larger clone, so it may be a read error. The chain employs TRBV29-1 and TRBJ2-7, with D possibly matching TRBD1 (6 bases). Per the germline V gene, CDR1 is SQVTM and CDR2 is ANQGSEA. Trimming removed 4 bases from V and 3 bases from J, with 10 bases in between. CDR3 length: 12 amino acids. In DNA, the CDR3 is TGCAGCGTTGGACAGGACGGCTACGAGCAGTACTTC. It codes for CSVGQDGYEQYF.

Only one count was recorded for this clonotype. The V and J genes are TRBV5-1 and TRBJ2-2; the D gene is possibly TRBD2 (8 bases). Germline CDR1 reads SGHRS; CDR2 reads YFSETQ. Between the trimmed V and J ends, which lost 5 bases and 5 bases, there was a span of 25 bases. This CDR3 comprises 18 residues. DNA of the CDR3: TGCGCCAGCAGAACGACAGGGAACGGGGGGGCCGGGACCGGGGAGCTGTTTTTT. Translated, it gives CASRTTGNGGAGTGELFF. The whole variable domain, filled in from reference TRBV5-1 and TRBJ2-2, reads KAGVTQTPRYLIKTRGQQVTLSCSPISGHRSVSWYQQTPGQGLQFLFEYFSETQRNKGNFPGRFSGRQFSNSRSEMNVSTLELGDSALYLCASRTTGNGGAGTGELFFGEGSRLTVL.

Of note for this clonotype: Without the conserved terminal phenylalanine or tryptophan, this CDR3 likely stems from a read error. The rearrangement uses TRBV24-1 and TRBJ2-7; no definite D call. V lost 4 bases and J 5 bases, leaving 5 bases between the germline ends. The germline gives CDR1 KGHDR, CDR2 SFDVKD. This CDR3 has 11 residues. The CDR3: CATSEGDEQYL. In nucleotides, the CDR3 is TGTGCCACCAGTGAAGGCGACGAGCAGTACCTC.

The V and J genes are TRBV10-1 and TRBJ2-7, with unresolved D. This CDR3 spans 14 amino acids. Germline values: CDR1 WNHNN, CDR2 SYGVQD (reference sequence). Trimming removed 0 bases from V and 5 bases from J, with 11 bases in between. CDR3 sequence reads: CASSESRNSHEQYF. The CDR3 DNA is TGCGCCAGCAGTGAGTCCCGGAATAGCCACGAGCAGTACTTC.

Points on this clonotype: A much larger clonotype is one base distant, so this may be a read error. V usage is TRBV10-3 and J usage is TRBJ1-2, with a tentative D call TRBD1 (5 bases). CDR1 is ENHRY, CDR2 SYGVKD, per germline. The CDR3 sequence is 14 residues long. V lost 5 bases to trimming and J lost 7 bases, with 17 bases between them. The CDR3 DNA is TGTGCCATCAGTTACGCACAGGTCCGAGGTGGCTACACCTTC. Encoded protein: CAISYAQVRGGYTF.

This clonotype was found many times. The V call is TRBV6-5, the J call TRBJ1-1; D gene unclear. This CDR3 contains 14 residues. Germline CDR1 and CDR2: MNHEY and SVGAGI. Trimming took off 5 bases at V and 1 base at J, with 11 bases between the two ends. For the CDR3, the DNA is TGTGCCAGCAGTGAAGCGCGCTGGAACACTGAAGCTTTCTTT. It specifies CASSEARWNTEAFF.

This clonotype was recorded at least ten times. This chain links TRBV5-1 with TRBJ2-7; 9 positions match TRBD2. The germline gives CDR1 SGHRS, CDR2 YFSETQ. The trim removed 4 bases at V and 6 bases at J, leaving 8 bases unmatched. This CDR3 is built from 14 residues. CDR3 amino acids: CASSPVPRGGEQYF. CDR3 bases: TGCGCCAGCAGCCCGGTCCCGCGGGGGGGCGAGCAGTACTTC.